Included here is one T cell receptor beta chain sequence, with context. Its specificity is unknown. The data were taken from a study of identical twins. Broader study findings: Models predicted less out-of-frame TCR alpha sharing in monozygotic twins than was found. The study reached conclusions through statistical analysis that was cross-sectional, not following the same donors. Reduced insertions were recorded for abundant cord blood beta clonotypes, with no such pattern in memory repertoires.

In TCRdb, the 5' RACE reads were re-called with MiXCR into one record per CDR3 protein. The data show 450,000 or so distinct CDR3 sequences, with 14% seen just once and around 0.57% held by the top ten. A further study also used this sample, focusing on yellow fever vaccine responses in identical twins.

The sequenced sample was CD4+ T cells sorted from blood. The receptor was isolated from a woman aged 18-30 years in good health.

The CDR3 DNA reads TGTGCCAGCAGCTTAGTTGGGTCAAGTGAGGGAGGGGCGTCCTACGAGCAGTACTTC. Translated, it gives CASSLVGSSEGGASYEQYF. This sequence joins TRBV11-2 and TRBJ2-7; TRBD2 matches at 7 bases. Germline-derived CDR1 and CDR2 are SGHAT and FQNNGV. This CDR3 has 19 amino acids. V shed 1 base and J 1 base; nucleotides not matched to a gene: 16.